These 22 T cell receptor beta chains originate from one sample sequenced in a study of cytomegalovirus exposure and HLA in healthy donors (TCRdb year 2017). The method behind the library was the immunoSEQ multiplex PCR assay. This immuneACCESS table, as held by TCRdb, lists in-frame sequences with V and J called but not all clones. Of the missing ones, under half trace to an unresolved V gene in checked studies; the others have no known cause. For this sample there are approximately 58,000 clones; about 95% appear just once. Roughly 2.4% of the sample is taken by the ten largest. The specimen sequenced was PBMCs. The origin of the receptors is a man between 18 and 35 years old in good health and CMV-seronegative.

This clone has only a few counts. V usage is TRBV15 and J usage is TRBJ2-5; D is uncertain. The CDR3 has 14 amino acids. Deletions cut 1 base from V and 5 bases from J, with 11 bases between. Germline V gene sequence: CDR1 LNHNV, CDR2 YYDKDF (reference sequence). In DNA form, the CDR3 reads TGTGCCACCAGCAGAGTTGCACTAACGGAGACCCAGTACTTC. As protein: CATSRVALTETQYF.

CDR3 region: CAISESVGEPQHF. In DNA, the CDR3 is TGTGCCATCAGTGAGTCGGTAGGGGAACCCCAGCATTTT. The V and J genes are TRBV10-3 and TRBJ1-5, with D perhaps matching TRBD1 (5 bases). V was clipped by 0 bases and J by 10 bases, with 10 bases between them. Germline V gives CDR1 ENHRY, CDR2 SYGVKD. The CDR3 has 13 residues.

This chain joins TRBV27 and TRBJ2-1; 8 nucleotides match TRBD2. Germline CDR1 is MNHEY and CDR2 is SMNVEV (reference sequence). Germline trimming cut 9 bases from V and 2 bases from J; bases unmatched to any gene: 9. CDR3 size: 15 residues. The CDR3 loop reads CARLRAGEPYNEQFF. CDR3 nucleotide sequence: TGTGCCAGGCTCAGAGCGGGAGAACCCTACAATGAGCAGTTCTTC.

V is TRBV7-2 and J is TRBJ2-3; the D is unclear. CDR1 and CDR2 from the germline V gene are SGHTA and FQGNSA. The ends were cut back, 5 bases at V and 0 bases at J, with 12 bases in the middle. The CDR3 is made up of 15 amino acids. The CDR3 loop reads CASSKQFPSTDTQYF. CDR3 in DNA: TGTGCCAGCAGCAAACAGTTTCCCAGCACAGATACGCAGTATTTT.

Here the CDR3 reads CASSLVGSFGYTF. The CDR3 coding sequence is TGCGCCAGCAGCTTGGTTGGGAGTTTTGGCTACACCTTC. The chain carries TRBV5-1 and TRBJ1-2, with no clear D. Germline V gene lookup returns CDR1 SGHRS and CDR2 YFSETQ. Trimming took off 0 bases at V and 7 bases at J, with 10 bases between the two ends. The CDR3 length is 13 residues.

Concerning this clone itself: The same CDR3 is also encoded by other DNA sequences in this sample. The rearrangement uses TRBV27 and TRBJ2-7, with D possibly matching TRBD1 (6 bases). Germline loops: CDR1 MNHEY, CDR2 SMNVEV (reference sequence). Trimming left V 4 bases short and J 2 bases short, with 9 bases between. CDR3 length: 13 residues. This CDR3 is CASSSTGTYEQYF. CDR3 bases: TGTGCCAGCAGTTCGACAGGAACCTACGAGCAGTACTTC.

A few counts support this clone. The chain uses TRBV9 and TRBJ1-1, with D uncertain. CDR1 and CDR2 from the germline V gene are SGDLS and YYNGEE. The CDR3 spans 15 residues. V lost 4 bases and J lost 3, with 16 bases in between. CDR3 nucleotide sequence: TGTGCCAGCAGCCCCCGGGGAGAAGGAGACACTGAAGCTTTCTTT. Encoded protein: CASSPRGEGDTEAFF.

The chain employs TRBV13 and TRBJ2-3; the match to TRBD2 covers 7 bases. Germline CDR1 and CDR2: PRHDT and FYEKMQ (reference sequence). Losses at the gene ends were 5 bases for V and 3 bases for J; bases not matched to a gene: 8. The CDR3 extends over 15 amino acids. CDR3: CASSGAGLYTDTQYF. CDR3 in DNA: TGTGCCAGCAGCGGAGCGGGACTTTATACAGATACGCAGTATTTT.

The chain employs TRBV7-6 and TRBJ2-1; 10 bases align to TRBD2. V trimming: 5 bases; J trimming: 5 bases; junction bases outside the gene matches: 9. The CDR3 totals 16 residues. Germline CDR1 SGHVS, CDR2 FNYEAQ. CDR3 nucleotide sequence: TGTGCCAGCAGCGAAACAGCGGGAGGGCTTCACAATGAGCAGTTCTTC. It is translated as CASSETAGGLHNEQFF.

The V call is TRBV9, the J call TRBJ2-6; 8 positions match TRBD1. CDR1 is SGDLS and CDR2 is YYNGEE in the germline V gene. CDR3 length equals 15 residues. V was pared by 4 bases and J by 2 bases, with 2 bases of the junction left unmatched. CDR3 bases: TGTGCCAGCAGCCCAGGGGGCGCTGGGGCCAACGTCCTGACTTTC. It codes for CASSPGGAGANVLTF.

J is TRBJ1-2 and V is TRBV25-1; possibly TRBD1 for D (5 bases). The V end was cut by 3 bases, the J end by 4 bases, with 15 bases between. Germline V gives CDR1 MGHDK, CDR2 SYGVNS. The CDR3 is 15 amino acids. Here the CDR3 reads CASSDSGAGIYGYTF. CDR3 nucleotide sequence: TGTGCCAGCAGTGATAGTGGGGCAGGAATCTATGGCTACACCTTC.

The rearrangement uses TRBV15 and TRBJ2-7, with D possibly being TRBD1 or TRBD2 (6 bases each). Germline loops: CDR1 LNHNV, CDR2 YYDKDF (reference sequence). This CDR3 has 14 amino acids. Trimming stripped 5 bases from V and 1 base from J, with 12 bases between. The CDR3 sequence: CATSGGGLSYEQYF. The DNA for the CDR3 is TGTGCCACCAGCGGAGGGGGGCTTTCCTACGAGCAGTACTTC.

The CDR3 protein is CASTLDGNYGYTF. The CDR3 DNA sequence: TGTGCCAGCACCTTAGACGGGAACTATGGCTACACCTTC. This chain joins TRBV28 and TRBJ1-2; D is uncertain. CDR1 and CDR2 from the germline V gene are MDHEN and SYDVKM. Trimming took off 7 bases at V and 2 bases at J, with 11 bases between the two ends. The CDR3 consists of 13 residues.

The V gene is TRBV5-8, the J gene TRBJ2-3; 10 nucleotides agree with TRBD2. Germline V lookup: CDR1 SGHTS, CDR2 YDEGEE. This CDR3 comprises 19 residues. V lost 1 base to trimming and J lost 5 bases; unmatched junction nucleotides: 16. As DNA, the CDR3 is TGTGCCAGCAGCTTGCAAGCTTTTCTTCTAGCGGGAGTTAAAGATACGCAGTATTTT. It translates to CASSLQAFLLAGVKDTQYF. Full variable domain (outside the CDR3, taken from reference TRBV5-8 and TRBJ2-3): EAGVTQSPTHLIKTRGQQATLRCSPISGHTSVYWYQQALGLGLQFLLWYDEGEERNRGNFPPRFSGRQFPNYSSELNVNALELEDSALYLCASSLQAFLLAGVKDTQYFGPGTRLTVL.

V and J are TRBV28 and TRBJ2-1; 9 bases map to TRBD2. The junction had 9 bases not matched to a gene; V was cut back by 8 bases and J by 7 bases. Germline CDR1 reads MDHEN; CDR2 reads SYDVKM. The CDR3 contains 14 residues. CDR3 sequence: CASHQAGGRNEQFF. The CDR3 DNA is TGTGCCAGCCATCAGGCGGGAGGGAGAAATGAGCAGTTCTTC. Together with reference TRBV28 and TRBJ2-1, the CDR3 gives the full variable domain: DVKVTQSSRYLVKRTGEKVFLECVQDMDHENMFWYRQDPGLGLRLIYFSYDVKMKEKGDIPEGYSVSREKKERFSLILESASTNQTSMYLCASHQAGGRNEQFFGPGTRLTVL.

V is TRBV6-1 and J is TRBJ1-2; TRBD1 agrees at 7 bases. CDR3 length: 15 residues. V gave up 2 bases and J gave up 2 bases; unmatched junction bases: 5. CDR1 and CDR2 from the germline V gene are MNHNS and SASEGT. The CDR3 DNA reads as TGTGCCAGCAGTGAACAAGGGACAGCCAACTATGGCTACACCTTC. It specifies CASSEQGTANYGYTF.

This chain connects TRBV11-3 to TRBJ2-5, with D maybe TRBD2 (6 bases). V was pared by 4 bases and J by 3 bases, with 18 bases between. CDR3 size: 16 residues. CDR1 and CDR2 (germline): SGHNT, YENEEA. The CDR3 DNA reads TGTGCCAGCAGCTCCCGCCCAGGCGGGGCCAAAGAGACCCAGTACTTC. Its translation: CASSSRPGGAKETQYF.

The V call is TRBV30, the J call TRBJ1-5; D may be TRBD1 (5 bases). The CDR3 contains 15 residues. The germline gives CDR1 GTSNPN, CDR2 SVGIG (reference sequence). The V gene lost 1 base and the J gene lost 7 bases, with 17 bases spanning the gap. CDR3 sequence reads: CAWSGDMQGVQPQHF. Here the CDR3 DNA reads TGTGCCTGGAGTGGTGATATGCAGGGTGTCCAGCCCCAGCATTTT.

The chain employs TRBV5-1 and TRBJ1-3; 9 bases line up with TRBD1. This CDR3 spans 15 amino acids. With 6 bases clipped from V and 1 base from J, the junction kept 5 bases outside the gene matches. Germline V gene data show CDR1 as SGHRS and CDR2 as YFSETQ. The CDR3 reads CASKTDRGSGNTIYF. In DNA form, the CDR3 reads TGCGCCAGCAAGACGGACAGGGGATCTGGAAACACCATATATTTT.

The J gene is TRBJ2-5, the V gene TRBV27; TRBD2 matches at 15 bases. V shed 4 bases and J 2 bases; nucleotides not matched to a gene: 2. This CDR3 has 16 residues. Germline loops: CDR1 MNHEY, CDR2 SMNVEV (reference sequence). CDR3 nucleotides: TGTGCCAGCAGTTCGGGACTAGCGGGAGGACAAGAGACCCAGTACTTC. Residues: CASSSGLAGGQETQYF.

This clone was picked up one time. This rearrangement joins TRBV6-1 to TRBJ2-7; D not resolved. Trimming took 2 bases from V and 0 from J, leaving 11 bases between them. CDR1 and CDR2 from the germline V gene are MNHNS and SASEGT. The length of the CDR3 is 15 residues. The chain's CDR3 is CASSETGEVSYEQYF. CDR3 DNA sequence: TGTGCCAGCAGTGAAACGGGTGAAGTCTCCTACGAGCAGTACTTC.

V usage is TRBV18 and J usage is TRBJ1-1, with D possibly matching TRBD1 (6 bases). This CDR3 has 15 amino acids. CDR1 and CDR2 (germline): KGHSH, LQKENI. V shed 2 bases and J shed 0 bases, with 10 bases lying between them. CDR3 bases: TGTGCCAGCTCACCAATTGGACAGTTGAACACTGAAGCTTTCTTT. As protein: CASSPIGQLNTEAFF.